This T cell receptor beta chain emerged from a study of T cell responses to AZD1222 COVID-19 vaccine. On this clone: The target antigen is unknown.

The data were produced by immunoSEQ multiplex PCR, yet TCRdb's version contains in-frame clones alone and is incomplete. The data contain 57,000 or so clones, roughly three quarters of them singletons. The J segment lost 6 bases and the V segment lost 7 bases, leaving 8 bases of the junction unmatched. CDR1 SNHLY and CDR2 FYNNEI come from the germline V gene. The CDR3 has 15 amino acids. Study-wide results and limits: There were repertoire samples only from the period after the peak T cell response. Nearly half of the spike-specific TCRs reportedly recognize variant regions that carry no mutations. With two AZD1222 doses given, Spike-specific TCR breadth and depth both rose.

This clonotype originated in an adult in good health. This chain connects TRBV2 to TRBJ1-5; 11 nucleotides align to TRBD1. Sequences were derived from peripheral blood, sampled on day 0 of AZD1222 vaccination. The CDR3 DNA is TGTGCCAGCACCCCGGACAGGGGGCTAGGTCAGCCCCAGCATTTT. As protein: CASTPDRGLGQPQHF. The entire variable domain, with the rest obtained from reference TRBV2 and TRBJ1-5, is as follows: EPEVTQTPSHQVTQMGQEVILRCVPISNHLYFYWYRQILGQKVEFLVSFYNNEISEKSEIFDDQFSVERPDGSNFTLKIRSTKLEDSAMYFCASTPDRGLGQPQHFGDGTRLSIL.